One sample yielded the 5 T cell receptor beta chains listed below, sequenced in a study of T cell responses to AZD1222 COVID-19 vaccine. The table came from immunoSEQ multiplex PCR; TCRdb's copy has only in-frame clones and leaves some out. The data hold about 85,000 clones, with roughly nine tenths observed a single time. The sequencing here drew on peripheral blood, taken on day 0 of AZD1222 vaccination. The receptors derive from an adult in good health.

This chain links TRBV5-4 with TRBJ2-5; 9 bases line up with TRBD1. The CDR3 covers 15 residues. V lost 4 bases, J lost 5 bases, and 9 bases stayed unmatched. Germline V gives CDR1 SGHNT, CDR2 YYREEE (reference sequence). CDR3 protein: CASSVQGAGGETQYF. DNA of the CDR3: TGTGCCAGCAGCGTACAGGGGGCCGGGGGGGAGACCCAGTACTTC.

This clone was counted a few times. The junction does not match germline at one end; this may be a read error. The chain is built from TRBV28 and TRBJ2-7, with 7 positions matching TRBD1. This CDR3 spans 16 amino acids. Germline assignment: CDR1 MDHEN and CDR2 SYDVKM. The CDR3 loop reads CASSGTAAIYTYGQYF. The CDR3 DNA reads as TGTGCCAGCAGCGGGACAGCAGCTATTTATACCTACGGGCAGTACTTC.

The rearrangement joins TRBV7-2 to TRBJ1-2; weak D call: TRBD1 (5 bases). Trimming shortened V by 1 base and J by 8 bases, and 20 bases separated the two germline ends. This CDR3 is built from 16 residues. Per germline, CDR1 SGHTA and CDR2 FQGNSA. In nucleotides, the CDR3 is TGTGCCAGCAGCTTAGTTTCCGGAGGGGCCGGGAAAGGCTACACCTTC. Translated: CASSLVSGGAGKGYTF.

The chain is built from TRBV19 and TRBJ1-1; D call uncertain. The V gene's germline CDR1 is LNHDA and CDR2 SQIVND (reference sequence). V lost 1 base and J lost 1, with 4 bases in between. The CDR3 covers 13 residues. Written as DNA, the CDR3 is TGTGCCAGTAGTATAGCCACGAACACTGAAGCTTTCTTT. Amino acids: CASSIATNTEAFF.

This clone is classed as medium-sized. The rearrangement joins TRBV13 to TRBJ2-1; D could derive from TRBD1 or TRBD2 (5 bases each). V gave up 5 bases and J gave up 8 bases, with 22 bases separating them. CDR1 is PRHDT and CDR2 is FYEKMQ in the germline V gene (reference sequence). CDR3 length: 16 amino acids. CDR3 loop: CASSPPTDGRGDEQFF. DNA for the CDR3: TGTGCCAGCAGCCCACCCACGGACGGCCGGGGCGATGAGCAGTTCTTC.